Detailed here is one T cell receptor beta chain. Donors of Cohort 3 who recovered were those that had two negative PCRs, clearance, or symptom resolution. This sample stems from a study of blood T cell repertoires in COVID-19. Repertoires were generated with immunoSEQ multiplex PCR, while TCRdb's copy carries only in-frame clones and drops some. The sample yields 150,000 or so clones, more than 75% seen once. This CDR3 has 13 amino acids. V lost 1 base and J lost 3, with 9 bases in between. Germline-derived CDR1 and CDR2 are GTSNPN and SVGIG (reference sequence). Sequencing used PBMCs or T cells enriched from blood (not recorded which). The clonotype originates from a woman aged 50 to 65 who had recovered from COVID-19. The gene calls are TRBV30 and TRBJ1-2; D is unclear. The CDR3 DNA sequence: TGTGCCTGGAGTGCGTCGGGAGACTATGGCTACACCTTC. Translated: CAWSASGDYGYTF.